This is a list of T cell receptor beta chains from one sample in a study of T-cell memory formation after mild COVID-19. TCRdb reprocessed the 5' RACE reads via MiXCR and lists one record per CDR3 protein. This table has some 440,000 distinct CDR3 sequences, approximately 25% appearing once. The sequenced material came from PBMCs or a T cell subset sorted from them (not recorded which). These receptors all stem from an adult woman who had mild COVID-19 (a few samples of this study predate the infection). Cell type and time point are not known. Each CDR3 is given with its conserved first and last residue. A D gene is named only where the DNA matches it firmly. Size values are once, few and many counts, or a class for expanded clones, and some rows have none.

d_gene	v_gene	abundance	j_gene	CDR3aa	CDR3nt
-	TRBV5-1	few	TRBJ2-7	CASSLGPRGVPGEQYF	TGCGCCAGCAGCTTGGGCCCTAGGGGGGTCCCTGGCGAGCAGTACTTC
-	TRBV7-6	-	TRBJ1-2	CASSLEAEANYGYTF	TGTGCCAGCAGCTTAGAGGCGGAAGCTAACTATGGCTACACCTTC
TRBD1	TRBV5-1	few	TRBJ1-2	CASSSDRQYTF	TGCGCCAGCAGCTCGGACAGGCAATACACCTTC
-	TRBV12-3/TRBV12-4	-	TRBJ1-1	CASRPGGANTEAFF	TGTGCCAGCAGGCCTGGGGGGGCGAACACTGAAGCTTTCTTT
-	TRBV29-1	-	TRBJ1-1	CSVLHPNTEAFF	TGCAGCGTCCTCCACCCGAACACTGAAGCTTTCTTT
-	TRBV5-5	few	TRBJ2-7	CASSSGGGPDEQYF	TGTGCCAGCAGCTCTGGAGGGGGGCCGGACGAGCAGTACTTC
-	TRBV9	-	TRBJ1-2	CASSGGQIYGYTF	TGTGCCAGCAGCGGAGGACAGATCTATGGCTACACCTTC
-	TRBV6-2/TRBV6-3	few	TRBJ2-7	CASSYFGHRWTYEQYF	TGTGCCAGCAGTTACTTTGGACACCGGTGGACCTACGAGCAGTACTTC
-	TRBV24-1	-	TRBJ1-2	CATSEGSYGYTF	TGTGCCACCAGTGAGGGATCCTATGGCTACACCTTC
TRBD1	TRBV20-1	few	TRBJ2-7	CSARESGQGHPYEQYF	TGCAGTGCTAGAGAAAGCGGACAGGGACACCCCTACGAGCAGTACTTC
TRBD1	TRBV12-3/TRBV12-4	few	TRBJ2-7	CASSLAGTGVDLYF	TGTGCCAGCAGTTTAGCTGGGACAGGAGTTGATTTATACTTC
TRBD2	TRBV20-1	few	TRBJ2-1	CSARLPGGSPGYNEQFF	TGCAGTGCTAGGTTGCCCGGGGGGTCTCCAGGCTACAATGAGCAGTTCTTC
TRBD1	TRBV12-3/TRBV12-4	-	TRBJ2-5	CASRPGTGGPEGTQYF	TGTGCCAGCAGACCCGGGACAGGGGGTCCGGAGGGGACCCAGTACTTC
-	TRBV20-1	-	TRBJ1-2	CSARPDRNYGYTF	TGCAGTGCTAGACCAGACAGAAACTATGGCTACACCTTC
TRBD1	TRBV7-2	many	TRBJ2-7	CASSLGGTGDYEQYF	TGTGCCAGCAGCTTAGGGGGGACAGGCGATTACGAGCAGTACTTC
-	TRBV5-1	-	TRBJ1-2	CASSLVAGKNDGYTF	TGCGCCAGCAGCTTGGTTGCAGGGAAGAATGATGGCTACACCTTC
-	TRBV27	-	TRBJ2-3	CAASPSRLDTQYF	TGTGCCGCTTCCCCATCTCGCTTGGATACGCAGTATTTT
TRBD1	TRBV12-3/TRBV12-4	-	TRBJ2-2	CASRSSPWDSYTGELFF	TGTGCCAGCAGGTCTTCCCCCTGGGACAGTTACACCGGGGAGCTGTTTTTT
-	TRBV7-8	few	TRBJ2-1	CASSLASLWPEGDEQFF	TGTGCCAGCAGCTTAGCCTCATTATGGCCCGAGGGTGATGAGCAGTTCTTC
-	TRBV12-3/TRBV12-4	few	TRBJ2-2	CASSPAKVGELFF	TGTGCCAGCAGCCCTGCGAAAGTCGGGGAGCTGTTTTTT
TRBD2	TRBV5-1	many	TRBJ2-5	CASSVPWSGGKETQYF	TGCGCCAGCAGCGTGCCGTGGAGCGGGGGAAAAGAGACCCAGTACTTC
TRBD1	TRBV25-1	few	TRBJ2-7	CASSKQGLNTYEQYF	TGTGCCAGCAGTAAACAGGGGTTGAATACTTACGAGCAGTACTTC
-	TRBV23-1	few	TRBJ2-1	CASSQSKGEQFF	TGCGCCAGCAGTCAATCGAAGGGTGAGCAGTTCTTC
-	TRBV15	few	TRBJ1-5	CATSSPNQPQHF	TGTGCCACCAGCAGCCCTAATCAGCCCCAGCATTTT
-	TRBV12-3/TRBV12-4	many	TRBJ2-3	CASTQGAAYTDTQYF	TGTGCCAGCACCCAAGGAGCGGCTTACACAGATACGCAGTATTTT
-	TRBV7-2	-	TRBJ1-1	CASSRSFLNTEAFF	TGTGCCAGCAGCAGATCGTTTTTGAACACTGAAGCTTTCTTT
-	TRBV20-1	few	TRBJ1-1	CSARRDNGNTEAFF	TGCAGTGCTAGGAGGGACAACGGGAACACTGAAGCTTTCTTT
-	TRBV7-2	-	TRBJ1-1	CASSWGLNTEAFF	TGTGCCAGCAGCTGGGGGCTGAACACTGAAGCTTTCTTT
-	TRBV9	few	TRBJ2-1	CASSVAIAGLGPEQFF	TGTGCCAGCAGCGTAGCTATCGCTGGCCTAGGACCTGAGCAGTTCTTC
-	TRBV14	-	TRBJ2-1	CASSRGSSNYYEQFF	TGTGCCAGCAGCCGGGGATCCAGCAACTACTATGAGCAGTTCTTC
TRBD2	TRBV5-1	few	TRBJ2-2	CASSPRLAGATGELFF	TGCGCCAGCAGCCCTCGACTAGCGGGAGCGACCGGGGAGCTGTTTTTT
-	TRBV2	-	TRBJ1-4	CASRGSETAREKLFF	TGTGCCAGCAGAGGGTCCGAGACAGCGCGAGAAAAACTGTTTTTT
-	TRBV5-1	-	TRBJ1-1	CASSLGAGEKAFF	TGCGCCAGCAGCTTGGGTGCAGGGGAGAAGGCTTTCTTT
TRBD2	TRBV3-1	many	TRBJ2-1	CASSPILAGGPYNEQFF	TGTGCCAGCAGCCCGATTCTAGCGGGAGGGCCCTACAATGAGCAGTTCTTC
-	TRBV7-6	few	TRBJ2-7	CASSLAGDTYGEQYF	TGTGCCAGCAGCTTAGCTGGGGACACATACGGAGAGCAGTACTTC
-	TRBV15	many	TRBJ2-3	CATSQRVSTDTQYF	TGTGCCACCAGTCAGCGGGTTAGCACAGATACGCAGTATTTT
-	TRBV7-2	once	TRBJ1-2	CASSPYGENGYTF	TGTGCCAGCAGCCCCTACGGGGAGAATGGCTACACCTTC
TRBD1	TRBV19	few	TRBJ2-7	CASSVIFGTGGYEQYF	TGTGCCAGTAGTGTAATCTTCGGGACAGGAGGCTACGAGCAGTACTTC
-	TRBV18	-	TRBJ1-5	CASSPIGESNQPQHF	TGTGCCAGCTCACCCATCGGGGAGAGCAATCAGCCCCAGCATTTT
-	TRBV15	-	TRBJ2-7	CATSSPGRSQYF	TGTGCCACCAGCTCCCCAGGCAGATCGCAGTACTTC
-	TRBV28	few	TRBJ1-1	CASMVATLGAFF	TGTGCCAGCATGGTGGCCACATTGGGGGCTTTCTTT
-	TRBV30	-	TRBJ1-5	CAWTGGGGQPQHF	TGTGCCTGGACTGGAGGGGGAGGCCAGCCCCAGCATTTT
-	TRBV7-9	few	TRBJ2-1	CASSLGRERDEQFF	TGTGCCAGCAGCTTAGGCAGGGAACGGGATGAGCAGTTCTTC
-	TRBV7-8	-	TRBJ1-1	CASSLALNSPAFF	TGTGCCAGCAGCTTAGCGCTCAACTCTCCAGCTTTCTTT
-	TRBV7-9	few	TRBJ2-2	CASSPTGRDTGELFF	TGTGCCAGCAGCCCGACAGGGAGGGACACCGGGGAGCTGTTTTTT
TRBD2	TRBV7-8	-	TRBJ2-2	CASSSRGDAGELFF	TGTGCCAGCAGCTCCCGGGGGGACGCCGGGGAGCTGTTTTTT
TRBD2	TRBV7-9	few	TRBJ2-7	CASSVSGTSSWLLAGNEQYF	TGTGCCAGCAGCGTCTCCGGGACCTCCTCGTGGTTGCTAGCGGGAAACGAGCAGTACTTC
TRBD2	TRBV4-2	few	TRBJ2-3	CASSQGRGGLSTDTQYF	TGTGCCAGCAGCCAAGGGCGGGGGGGCCTTAGCACAGATACGCAGTATTTT